This T cell receptor (beta chain) was observed in a study of T cells in Graves' hyperthyroidism and ophthalmopathy. About this clonotype: Its antigen is still unknown.

RNA transcripts yielded amplified TCR beta CDR3 regions. Initially, a first-round RT-PCR of the TCR CDR3 employed the HTBI primer set. One entry per CDR3 protein results from TCRdb running MiXCR on the multiplex PCR reads. This table holds around 540,000 distinct CDR3 sequences, around 46% found once. Study-wide points: Progression to ophthalmopathy was predicted a median of 6.5 months early.

V was pared by 4 bases and J by 5 bases, with 14 bases between. Looked up from germline, CDR1 is SGHTA and CDR2 is FQGNSA. This CDR3 has 15 residues. Graves' hyperthyroidism qualified as stable when ophthalmopathy did not progress within 18 months. This sequence was found in a woman under 30 with Graves' hyperthyroidism. The specimen sequenced was peripheral blood or thyroid tissue (not recorded which). This rearrangement joins TRBV7-2 to TRBJ2-2, with TRBD1 as a possible D gene (5 bases). The CDR3 sequence: CASSSPARVTGELFF. In DNA form, the CDR3 reads TGTGCCAGCAGCTCCCCCGCCAGGGTTACCGGGGAGCTGTTTTTT.